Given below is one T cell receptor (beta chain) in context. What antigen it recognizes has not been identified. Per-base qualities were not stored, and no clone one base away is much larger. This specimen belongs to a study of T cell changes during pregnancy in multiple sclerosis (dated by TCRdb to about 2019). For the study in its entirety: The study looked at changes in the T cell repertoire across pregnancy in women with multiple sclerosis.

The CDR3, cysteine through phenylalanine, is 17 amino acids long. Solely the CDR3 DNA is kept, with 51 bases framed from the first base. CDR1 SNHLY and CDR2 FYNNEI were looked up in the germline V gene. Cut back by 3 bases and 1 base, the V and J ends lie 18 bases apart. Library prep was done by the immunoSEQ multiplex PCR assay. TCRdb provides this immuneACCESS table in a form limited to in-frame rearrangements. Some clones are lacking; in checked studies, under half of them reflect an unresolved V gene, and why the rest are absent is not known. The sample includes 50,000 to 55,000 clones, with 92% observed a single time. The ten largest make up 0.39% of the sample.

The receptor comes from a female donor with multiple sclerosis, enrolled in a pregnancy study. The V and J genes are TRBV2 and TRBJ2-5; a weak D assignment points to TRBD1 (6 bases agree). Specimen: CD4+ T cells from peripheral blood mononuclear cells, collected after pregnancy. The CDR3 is CASSDPRKGGIQETQYF. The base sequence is TGTGCCAGCAGTGACCCTCGCAAAGGGGGAATCCAAGAGACCCAGTACTTC.